This is a list of T cell receptor beta chains from one sample in a study of T cell responses to AZD1222 COVID-19 vaccine. Data came from immunoSEQ multiplex PCR; TCRdb stores just in-frame clones and leaves some out. The sample lists 90,000 to 150,000 clones, approximately 90% occurring once. The input for sequencing was peripheral blood, taken on day 0 of AZD1222 vaccination. Receptor source: an adult in good health. Both conserved end residues are part of each CDR3. A D gene is named only where the DNA matches it firmly. Size is stated for part of the rows, as once, few or many counts, or as a class when the clone is expanded.

CDR3 DNA: TGTGCCAGTAGTACCCTTCGACAGGGGGCGAGGAACACTGAAGCTTTCTTT
CDR3 protein: CASSTLRQGARNTEAFF
V gene: TRBV19
J gene: TRBJ1-1
clone size: NA
D gene: TRBD1
CDR3 length: 17

CDR3 DNA: TGCGCCAGCAGCTTGGGGACGAACACCGGGGAGCTGTTTTTT
CDR3 protein: CASSLGTNTGELFF
V gene: TRBV5-1
J gene: TRBJ2-2
clone size: NA
D gene: NA
CDR3 length: 14

CDR3 DNA: TGTGCCAGCAGTCCACCTAGAGGGGGCGAGCAGTACTTC
CDR3 protein: CASSPPRGGEQYF
V gene: TRBV12-3/TRBV12-4
J gene: TRBJ2-7
clone size: NA
D gene: NA
CDR3 length: 13

CDR3 DNA: TGTGCCACCAGCAGAGGGCAGGGGGCGGAGAGCAATCAGCCCCAGCATTTT
CDR3 protein: CATSRGQGAESNQPQHF
V gene: TRBV15
J gene: TRBJ1-5
clone size: NA
D gene: TRBD1
CDR3 length: 17

CDR3 DNA: TGTGCTAGTGGTTTTCTCACCACAGATACGCAGTATTTT
CDR3 protein: CASGFLTTDTQYF
V gene: TRBV12-5
J gene: TRBJ2-3
clone size: NA
D gene: NA
CDR3 length: 13

CDR3 DNA: TGCGCCAGCAGCCGACAGCAGGCAACTAATGAAAAACTGTTTTTT
CDR3 protein: CASSRQQATNEKLFF
V gene: TRBV5-1
J gene: TRBJ1-4
clone size: NA
D gene: NA
CDR3 length: 15

CDR3 DNA: TGTGCCAGCTCAGGGGACAGGGAATATGGCTACACCTTC
CDR3 protein: CASSGDREYGYTF
V gene: TRBV18
J gene: TRBJ1-2
clone size: NA
D gene: TRBD1
CDR3 length: 13

CDR3 DNA: TGTGCCAGTACTCCGGGACGGCCTGTATCTGTGTATGGCTACACCTTC
CDR3 protein: CASTPGRPVSVYGYTF
V gene: TRBV19
J gene: TRBJ1-2
clone size: NA
D gene: NA
CDR3 length: 16

CDR3 DNA: TGTGCCAGCTCCCGGGACCGTGGGACAGATACGCAGTATTTT
CDR3 protein: CASSRDRGTDTQYF
V gene: TRBV18
J gene: TRBJ2-3
clone size: NA
D gene: NA
CDR3 length: 14

CDR3 DNA: TGTGCCAGTAGTGCGTCTCGGCCTAATGAAAAACTGTTTTTT
CDR3 protein: CASSASRPNEKLFF
V gene: TRBV19
J gene: TRBJ1-4
clone size: NA
D gene: NA
CDR3 length: 14

CDR3 DNA: TGTGCCAGCAGCTTCGGACTGGAAAACTATGGCTACACCTTC
CDR3 protein: CASSFGLENYGYTF
V gene: TRBV11-1
J gene: TRBJ1-2
clone size: NA
D gene: NA
CDR3 length: 14

CDR3 DNA: TGTGCCACATACTCAGGGGAGGGTGAGCAGTTCTTC
CDR3 protein: CATYSGEGEQFF
V gene: TRBV10-3
J gene: TRBJ2-1
clone size: NA
D gene: NA
CDR3 length: 12

CDR3 DNA: TGCAGCATCACCCACACGGTAGCGGATGAAGCTTTCTTT
CDR3 protein: CSITHTVADEAFF
V gene: TRBV29-1
J gene: TRBJ1-1
clone size: NA
D gene: NA
CDR3 length: 13

CDR3 DNA: TGTGCCAGCAGCCGGGACAGTGCCTCCGAGCAGTACTTC
CDR3 protein: CASSRDSASEQYF
V gene: TRBV7-2
J gene: TRBJ2-7
clone size: once
D gene: TRBD1
CDR3 length: 13

CDR3 DNA: TGTGCCAGCGGTTGGAGGGAGAACACTGAAGCTTTCTTT
CDR3 protein: CASGWRENTEAFF
V gene: TRBV27
J gene: TRBJ1-1
clone size: NA
D gene: NA
CDR3 length: 13

CDR3 DNA: TGTGCCAGCAGCTTCGGGGTTTCCACAGATACGCAGTATTTT
CDR3 protein: CASSFGVSTDTQYF
V gene: TRBV7-8
J gene: TRBJ2-3
clone size: NA
D gene: NA
CDR3 length: 14

CDR3 DNA: TGTGCCACCTCTGGACAGGGAGGTTGGCTAAACCAGCCCCAGCATTTT
CDR3 protein: CATSGQGGWLNQPQHF
V gene: TRBV2
J gene: TRBJ1-5
clone size: NA
D gene: TRBD1
CDR3 length: 16

CDR3 DNA: TGTGCCAGCAGCTTGGCGGGGGAGGCCAATCAGCCCCAGCATTTT
CDR3 protein: CASSLAGEANQPQHF
V gene: TRBV5-4
J gene: TRBJ1-5
clone size: once
D gene: NA
CDR3 length: 15

CDR3 DNA: TGTGCCAGTAGTATACTTACAGGGGTGGTCTATGGCTACACCTTC
CDR3 protein: CASSILTGVVYGYTF
V gene: TRBV19
J gene: TRBJ1-2
clone size: NA
D gene: TRBD1
CDR3 length: 15

CDR3 DNA: TGCGCCAGCAGCCAAGACCCGGGGGGCAGGAATCAGCCCCAGCATTTT
CDR3 protein: CASSQDPGGRNQPQHF
V gene: TRBV4-1
J gene: TRBJ1-5
clone size: NA
D gene: NA
CDR3 length: 16

CDR3 DNA: TGTGCCAGCAGTCTAGGACAGGGGAAGCTACGTGGCTACACCTTC
CDR3 protein: CASSLGQGKLRGYTF
V gene: TRBV6-5
J gene: TRBJ1-2
clone size: NA
D gene: TRBD1
CDR3 length: 15

CDR3 DNA: TGTGCCAGCAGTTACTCCTCTGCCAGCTCCTACGAGCAGTACTTC
CDR3 protein: CASSYSSASSYEQYF
V gene: TRBV6-5
J gene: TRBJ2-7
clone size: NA
D gene: NA
CDR3 length: 15

CDR3 DNA: TGCGCCAGCAGCCAAGATCTCGGGGCAGTGAGTCAGCCCCAGCATTTT
CDR3 protein: CASSQDLGAVSQPQHF
V gene: TRBV4-3
J gene: TRBJ1-5
clone size: NA
D gene: NA
CDR3 length: 16

CDR3 DNA: TGTGCCAGCAGCGTTGGGGGCGGGGGCACAGATACGCAGTATTTT
CDR3 protein: CASSVGGGGTDTQYF
V gene: TRBV9
J gene: TRBJ2-3
clone size: NA
D gene: NA
CDR3 length: 15

CDR3 DNA: TGTGCCAGCAGTTTGAGGACAGGCTCCTACGAGCAGTACTTC
CDR3 protein: CASSLRTGSYEQYF
V gene: TRBV6-5
J gene: TRBJ2-7
clone size: NA
D gene: TRBD1
CDR3 length: 14

CDR3 DNA: TGCAGTGCTAGTGCTTACAGACAGGGGGCTATAAATGGCTACACCTTC
CDR3 protein: CSASAYRQGAINGYTF
V gene: TRBV20-1
J gene: TRBJ1-2
clone size: NA
D gene: TRBD1
CDR3 length: 16

CDR3 DNA: TGCGCCAGCAGCTTGGAACCCCTCGGTGACGAGCAGTACTTC
CDR3 protein: CASSLEPLGDEQYF
V gene: TRBV5-1
J gene: TRBJ2-7
clone size: NA
D gene: NA
CDR3 length: 14

CDR3 DNA: TGCGCCAGCAGCTTGGGGCAGGAATCTAATCAGCCCCAGCATTTT
CDR3 protein: CASSLGQESNQPQHF
V gene: TRBV5-1
J gene: TRBJ1-5
clone size: NA
D gene: NA
CDR3 length: 15

CDR3 DNA: TGTGCCAGCAGCCAACGTTGGGGCGGCGGAAACACCATATATTTT
CDR3 protein: CASSQRWGGGNTIYF
V gene: TRBV14
J gene: TRBJ1-3
clone size: NA
D gene: NA
CDR3 length: 15

CDR3 DNA: TGTGCCAGCCGAGAGGGTAATCAGCCCCAGCATTTT
CDR3 protein: CASREGNQPQHF
V gene: TRBV6-5
J gene: TRBJ1-5
clone size: NA
D gene: NA
CDR3 length: 12

CDR3 DNA: TGTGCCAGCAGCTCGGTCGCAGGGAGCAATCAGCCCCAGCATTTT
CDR3 protein: CASSSVAGSNQPQHF
V gene: TRBV11-2
J gene: TRBJ1-5
clone size: NA
D gene: NA
CDR3 length: 15

CDR3 DNA: TGCGCCAGCAGCCAATTAGGGCAAAACACTGAAGCTTTCTTT
CDR3 protein: CASSQLGQNTEAFF
V gene: TRBV4-1
J gene: TRBJ1-1
clone size: NA
D gene: NA
CDR3 length: 14

CDR3 DNA: TGTGCCAGCAGCGCTTACAGGGGGCGATCGGGAAACACCATATATTTT
CDR3 protein: CASSAYRGRSGNTIYF
V gene: TRBV11-2
J gene: TRBJ1-3
clone size: NA
D gene: TRBD1
CDR3 length: 16

CDR3 DNA: TGCAGCCAACAACCCCCCCCGAGGAGGGATACTGAAGCTTTCTTT
CDR3 protein: CSQQPPPRRDTEAFF
V gene: TRBV29-1
J gene: TRBJ1-1
clone size: NA
D gene: NA
CDR3 length: 15

CDR3 DNA: TGTGCCAGCAGTACCGCCGGGACTCCCGCGACCCAGTACTTC
CDR3 protein: CASSTAGTPATQYF
V gene: TRBV6-2/TRBV6-3
J gene: TRBJ2-5
clone size: NA
D gene: NA
CDR3 length: 14

CDR3 DNA: TGTGCCACCGGACAGGGATTAAGCTCTGGAAACACCATATATTTT
CDR3 protein: CATGQGLSSGNTIYF
V gene: TRBV10-3
J gene: TRBJ1-3
clone size: once
D gene: TRBD1
CDR3 length: 15

CDR3 DNA: TGTGCCAGCCGGAAGGGACTAGCGTCCACAGATACGCAGTATTTT
CDR3 protein: CASRKGLASTDTQYF
V gene: TRBV9
J gene: TRBJ2-3
clone size: NA
D gene: TRBD2
CDR3 length: 15

CDR3 DNA: TGTGCCAGTAGTGTCTCCCCCCGGCAGCATGGCTACACCTTC
CDR3 protein: CASSVSPRQHGYTF
V gene: TRBV19
J gene: TRBJ1-2
clone size: once
D gene: NA
CDR3 length: 14

CDR3 DNA: TGTGCCATAGGTCAGCCCCAGCATTTT
CDR3 protein: CAIGQPQHF
V gene: TRBV7-9
J gene: TRBJ1-5
clone size: NA
D gene: NA
CDR3 length: 9

CDR3 DNA: TGTGCCAGAATGTCACGTTGTACTGAAGCTTTCTTT
CDR3 protein: CARMSRCTEAFF
V gene: TRBV5-3
J gene: TRBJ1-1
clone size: NA
D gene: NA
CDR3 length: 12

CDR3 DNA: TGTGCCAGCAGGGGATACTCTGGAAACACCATATATTTT
CDR3 protein: CASRGYSGNTIYF
V gene: TRBV12-3/TRBV12-4
J gene: TRBJ1-3
clone size: NA
D gene: NA
CDR3 length: 13

CDR3 DNA: TGTGCCAGCAGCTTAGCCTCGACTAGCGGCTCCTACGAGCAGTACTTC
CDR3 protein: CASSLASTSGSYEQYF
V gene: TRBV7-2
J gene: TRBJ2-7
clone size: NA
D gene: TRBD2
CDR3 length: 16

CDR3 DNA: TGTGCCAGCAGCCGGGAGGTCGATGTCAATCAGCCCCAGCATTTT
CDR3 protein: CASSREVDVNQPQHF
V gene: TRBV7-8
J gene: TRBJ1-5
clone size: NA
D gene: NA
CDR3 length: 15

CDR3 DNA: TGTGCCAGCAGCTCTCGGGACACCTACCACTATGGCTACACCTTC
CDR3 protein: CASSSRDTYHYGYTF
V gene: TRBV6-5
J gene: TRBJ1-2
clone size: few
D gene: NA
CDR3 length: 15

CDR3 DNA: TGCGCCAGCAGAAATAACCCAGGGAACACTGAAGCTTTCTTT
CDR3 protein: CASRNNPGNTEAFF
V gene: TRBV5-1
J gene: TRBJ1-1
clone size: NA
D gene: NA
CDR3 length: 14

CDR3 DNA: TGTGCCAGCAGTTCCCGGGCCCTGAGGGGCTACACCTTC
CDR3 protein: CASSSRALRGYTF
V gene: TRBV12-3/TRBV12-4
J gene: TRBJ1-2
clone size: NA
D gene: NA
CDR3 length: 13

CDR3 DNA: TGTGCCAGCAGCCTAAGGAGAGGCTCCTACAATGAGCAGTTCTTC
CDR3 protein: CASSLRRGSYNEQFF
V gene: TRBV7-9
J gene: TRBJ2-1
clone size: NA
D gene: NA
CDR3 length: 15

CDR3 DNA: TGTGCCAGCACCCGTGGCGGGGGCTCCTACAATGAGCAGTTCTTC
CDR3 protein: CASTRGGGSYNEQFF
V gene: TRBV7-2
J gene: TRBJ2-1
clone size: NA
D gene: TRBD2
CDR3 length: 15

CDR3 DNA: TGTGCCAGCACCGACTCTCCCAATCAGCCCCAGCATTTT
CDR3 protein: CASTDSPNQPQHF
V gene: TRBV6-6
J gene: TRBJ1-5
clone size: NA
D gene: NA
CDR3 length: 13

CDR3 DNA: TGTGCCAGCAGCTATCGCGGGGACACTGAAGCTTTCTTT
CDR3 protein: CASSYRGDTEAFF
V gene: TRBV7-9
J gene: TRBJ1-1
clone size: NA
D gene: NA
CDR3 length: 13